Below, 12 T cell receptor beta chains from the same sample are listed, as sequenced in a study of blood T cells in healthy people across ages. It was with a sample-barcoded 5' primer and a J-beta primer mix that a second PCR of roughly 7 to 12 cycles was run. TCRdb independently ran MiXCR on the 5' RACE reads; one entry per CDR3 protein. This sample has roughly 1.5 million distinct CDR3 sequences, with 40% to 45% found just once. The sample was blood. The receptors come from a woman under 30 in good health.

The chain links TRBV6-2 or TRBV6-3 to TRBJ2-1, with D perhaps TRBD2 (6 bases). The assigned J gene may be wrong: the sequence end matches TRBJ2-7 better. Germline V gene data show CDR1 as MNHEY and CDR2 as SVGEGT. The CDR3 consists of 12 residues. The CDR3 sequence is CAAGRSYNEQYF. CDR3 DNA sequence: TGTGCCGCGGGGAGATCTTACAATGAGCAGTACTTC.

The rearrangement joins TRBV6-2 or TRBV6-3 to TRBJ1-1; TRBD1 aligns across 7 bases. The ends lost 10 bases at V and 1 base at J; junction bases unmatched: 12. This CDR3 has 15 residues. Germline CDR1 and CDR2: MNHEY and SVGEGT. The CDR3 spells CATQETGNRNTEAFF. The CDR3 DNA is TGTGCCACCCAGGAGACAGGGAATAGGAACACTGAAGCTTTCTTT.

The chain couples TRBV29-1 to TRBJ2-5, with 7 bases fitting TRBD2. This CDR3 region has 14 residues. Per the germline V gene, CDR1 is SQVTM and CDR2 is ANQGSEA. The V and J ends lost 7 bases and 11 bases, in that order; junction bases with no gene match: 19. This CDR3 is CSATGLWAGVRQYF. The CDR3 DNA follows: TGCAGCGCAACAGGACTATGGGCGGGGGTGAGGCAGTACTTC.

This clonotype was seen repeatedly, ten times or more. This rearrangement joins TRBV12-3 or TRBV12-4 to TRBJ2-5, with 9 nucleotides matching TRBD1. The CDR3 contains 15 residues. V shed 5 bases, J shed 5 bases, and the junction held 9 bases outside the gene matches. The CDR3 spells CASSPPRTGDETQYF. CDR3 sequence (DNA): TGTGCCAGCAGTCCCCCTCGGACAGGGGACGAGACCCAGTACTTC.

This clonotype has just a few counts. This sequence joins TRBV7-2 and TRBJ2-1; D perhaps matches TRBD2 (6 bases). The V and J ends lost 7 bases and 6 bases respectively, with 13 bases between them. This CDR3 has 13 amino acids. Per germline, CDR1 SGHTA and CDR2 FQGNSA. CDR3 DNA sequence: TGTGCCAGCACTCGGGCGGGACCCAATGAGCAGTTCTTC. This translates into CASTRAGPNEQFF.

The chain links TRBV4-1 to TRBJ2-1; 11 bases map to TRBD1. CDR3 length: 17 residues. Per germline, CDR1 MGHRA and CDR2 YSYEKL. Germline trimming cut 1 base from V and 3 bases from J; bases unmatched to any gene: 5. Here the CDR3 DNA reads TGCGCCAGCAGCCAAGCCCGGGACAGGGGGAACTACAATGAGCAGTTCTTC. This gives the protein CASSQARDRGNYNEQFF.

This clonotype was counted only a few times. At one boundary the junction diverges from the germline segment, which might be a read error. J is TRBJ2-4 and V is TRBV7-2; TRBD2 is a possible D gene (6 bases). Germline V gives CDR1 SGHTA, CDR2 FQGNSA. The CDR3 contains 14 residues. The CDR3 protein is CASSVAAVENIQYF. DNA of the CDR3: TGTGCCAGCAGCGTAGCGGCAGTCGAAAACATTCAGTACTTC.

This clonotype was detected only a few times. This chain uses TRBV6-1 with TRBJ2-5, with TRBD2 matching 8 bases. Germline assignment: CDR1 MNHNS and CDR2 SASEGT. V shed 5 bases and J 1 base; nucleotides not matched to a gene: 6. This CDR3 contains 15 residues. This CDR3 reads CASSPLSGGQETQYF. CDR3 DNA: TGTGCCAGCAGTCCTTTGAGCGGGGGCCAAGAGACCCAGTACTTC.

This clonotype has just a few counts. V and J are TRBV20-1 and TRBJ2-5; maybe TRBD2 (6 bases). This CDR3 comprises 14 residues. Looked up from germline, CDR1 is DFQATT and CDR2 is SNEGSKA (reference sequence). V was shortened by 5 bases and J by 1 base, with 14 bases between the two germline ends. The DNA of the CDR3 is TGCAGTGCTTCCGCACATAGCGGCCAAGAGACCCAGTACTTC. Its protein product is CSASAHSGQETQYF.

This clonotype was detected only a few times. The chain carries TRBV11-2 and TRBJ2-3; 9 positions match TRBD2. In germline, CDR1 is SGHAT, CDR2 FQNNGV. After removal of 4 bases from V and 0 bases from J, the junction contained 5 bases not matched to a gene. The CDR3 contains 16 residues. CDR3 nucleotide sequence: TGTGCCAGCAGCTCCTTTAGCGGGGGCAGCACAGATACGCAGTATTTT. Amino acid sequence: CASSSFSGGSTDTQYF.

This rearrangement joins TRBV3-1 to TRBJ2-7, with a possible D match to TRBD2 (6 bases). The CDR3 is made up of 15 amino acids. Between the trimmed V and J ends, which lost 6 bases and 1 base, there was a span of 16 bases. From germline, CDR1 is LGHDT and CDR2 YNNKEL (reference sequence). The CDR3 spells CASSLSGLASYEQYF. CDR3 DNA: TGTGCCAGCAGTCTAAGCGGGCTGGCTTCCTACGAGCAGTACTTC.

This chain connects TRBV6-2 or TRBV6-3 to TRBJ2-1; the match to TRBD2 covers 9 bases. The CDR3 runs to 15 residues. Looked up from germline, CDR1 is MNHEY and CDR2 is SVGEGT. With 1 base clipped from V and 12 bases from J, the junction kept 10 bases outside the gene matches. CDR3 in DNA: TGTGCCAGCAGTTACTGGGCGGGAGGGCTTGATGGGCAGTTCTTC. Translating it yields CASSYWAGGLDGQFF.